The next 28 T cell receptor beta chains were all read from a single sample in a study of graft-versus-host responses after intestinal transplantation. These TCRs are of unknown antigen specificity. Assay: immunoSEQ multiplex PCR; the TCRdb copy retains only in-frame clones and omits some. The sample lists around 100,000 clones, around 92% occurring once. The specimen was unstimulated CD8+ T cells sorted from spleen or lymph node cells, collected before transplant. These receptor sequences come from a human donor who was the organ donor for an intestinal transplant.

This clone is a singleton in its sample. V and J are TRBV4-3 and TRBJ2-6; 7 bases are shared with TRBD2. The ends lost 1 base at V and 8 bases at J; junction bases unmatched: 17. The V gene's germline CDR1 is LGHNA and CDR2 YSLEER. The CDR3 has 19 amino acids. CDR3 DNA sequence: TGCGCCAGCAGCCAAGTTGGGGGAGGGCCAGGAAAGGGGACCAACGTCCTGACTTTC. It yields the protein CASSQVGGGPGKGTNVLTF.

The chain combines TRBV2 with TRBJ1-1, with unresolved D. Trimming stripped 0 bases from V and 6 bases from J, with 11 bases between. Germline V lookup: CDR1 SNHLY, CDR2 FYNNEI. This CDR3 has 14 residues. The CDR3 DNA reads as TGTGCCAGCAGTGAAGCGAGTCCGGGCCCTGAAGCTTTCTTT. As protein: CASSEASPGPEAFF.

The chain has TRBV27 and TRBJ2-1; D is unresolved. CDR1 and CDR2 from the germline V gene are MNHEY and SMNVEV (reference sequence). The CDR3 loop spans 14 amino acids. The ends were cut back, 4 bases at V and 8 bases at J, with 15 bases in the middle. CDR3 in amino acids: CASSSGFSLDEQFF. Written as DNA, the CDR3 is TGTGCCAGCAGTTCCGGGTTCTCTCTGGATGAGCAGTTCTTC.

The rearrangement links TRBV9 to TRBJ2-3; perhaps TRBD2 as D (5 bases). V dropped 1 base and J dropped 0 bases, with 9 bases sitting between them. The CDR3 sequence is 15 residues long. CDR1 and CDR2 (germline): SGDLS, YYNGEE. Here the CDR3 reads CASSVSGGSTDTQYF. CDR3 bases: TGTGCCAGCAGCGTATCTGGCGGGAGCACAGATACGCAGTATTTT.

CDR3 in DNA: TGCGCCAGCAGCCAAGTGACTAGCGGGAGCTCCTACGAGCAGTACTTC. Translated: CASSQVTSGSSYEQYF. This chain joins TRBV4-3 and TRBJ2-7; 12 positions agree with TRBD2. CDR1 LGHNA and CDR2 YSLEER come from the germline V gene. V lost 1 base to trimming and J lost 0 bases; unmatched junction nucleotides: 1. The CDR3 totals 16 residues.

The gene calls are TRBV28 and TRBJ2-7; 11 bases match TRBD2. V was clipped by 6 bases and J by 0 bases; unmatched bases: 10. Looked up from germline, CDR1 is MDHEN and CDR2 is SYDVKM. This CDR3 has 17 amino acids. The CDR3 sequence: CASSLRTSGPSSYEQYF. The CDR3 region has the DNA TGTGCCAGCAGCCTCCGGACTAGCGGGCCGAGCTCCTACGAGCAGTACTTC.

The chain carries TRBV6-1 and TRBJ2-3; D is uncertain. CDR1 is MNHNS, CDR2 SASEGT, per germline. V lost 5 bases and J lost 0, with 9 bases in between. The CDR3 is made up of 14 amino acids. CDR3 region: CASSTTSSTDTQYF. The CDR3 nucleotides read TGTGCCAGCAGTACAACCAGCAGCACAGATACGCAGTATTTT.

The chain combines TRBV11-2 with TRBJ2-1; 10 nucleotides line up with TRBD2. With 1 base clipped from V and 13 bases from J, the junction kept 7 bases outside the gene matches. The length of the CDR3 is 14 residues. Germline CDR1 reads SGHAT; CDR2 reads FQNNGV. The CDR3 DNA reads as TGTGCCAGCAGCTTAGTCCGGCTAGCGGGAGCACAGTTCTTC. Residues: CASSLVRLAGAQFF.

The chain links TRBV25-1 to TRBJ2-2; D is ambiguous. The CDR3 totals 12 residues. V was cut by 3 bases and J by 7 bases, with 6 bases left in between. Germline CDR1 is MGHDK and CDR2 is SYGVNS. The CDR3 nucleotides are TGTGCCAGCAGTGATGAAGGCGGGGAGCTGTTTTTT. Its protein product is CASSDEGGELFF.

CDR3 residues: CASSWASGSYEQYF. CDR3 coding DNA: TGTGCCAGCAGTTGGGCTAGCGGGAGCTACGAGCAGTACTTC. The chain uses TRBV27 and TRBJ2-7; 10 nucleotides align to TRBD2. Germline trimming cut 4 bases from V and 3 bases from J; bases unmatched to any gene: 3. The germline V gene has CDR1 MNHEY and CDR2 SMNVEV (reference sequence). The length of the CDR3 is 14 residues.

A remark on this clone: The sample holds other DNA sequences that translate to the same CDR3. The J gene is TRBJ1-5, the V gene TRBV5-4; D is possibly TRBD1 (6 bases). With 0 bases removed from V and 6 bases from J, the gap between germline ends came to 10 bases. Germline V gene lookup returns CDR1 SGHNT and CDR2 YYREEE (reference sequence). This CDR3 spans 14 amino acids. In DNA form, the CDR3 reads TGTGCCAGCAGCTTGGGAGGGGGTGGTCAGCCCCAGCATTTT. Translation: CASSLGGGGQPQHF.

J is TRBJ2-1 and V is TRBV19; D not resolved. V dropped 5 bases and J dropped 0 bases, with 11 bases sitting between them. The CDR3 is 15 amino acids. The V gene's germline CDR1 is LNHDA and CDR2 SQIVND (reference sequence). CDR3 protein: CASSPSASSYNEQFF. The CDR3 region has the DNA TGTGCCAGTAGTCCTTCTGCTAGCTCCTACAATGAGCAGTTCTTC.

The chain is built from TRBV4-1 and TRBJ1-1, with 8 bases identical to TRBD1. The CDR3 contains 15 residues. In germline, CDR1 is MGHRA, CDR2 YSYEKL. Trimming took 3 bases from V and 0 from J; bases not matched to a gene: 3. The CDR3 region has the DNA TGCGCCAGCAGCCAGGCAGGGGGCTTGAACACTGAAGCTTTCTTT. This translates into CASSQAGGLNTEAFF.

The chain recombines TRBV7-9 with TRBJ2-3; D may be TRBD1 (6 bases). V lost 1 base, J lost 4 bases, and 15 bases lay in between. The CDR3 runs to 16 residues. Germline V gene sequence: CDR1 SEHNR, CDR2 FQNEAQ (reference sequence). CDR3 sequence (DNA): TGTGCCAGCAGCTTAGGGGGACAAAGAACGGCAGATACGCAGTATTTT. Its translation: CASSLGGQRTADTQYF.

This clone has more than one count but fewer than ten. This rearrangement joins TRBV6-1 to TRBJ2-7; 7 bases match TRBD1. Trimming cost V 0 bases and J 6 bases; bases outside gene matches: 5. Germline V lookup: CDR1 MNHNS, CDR2 SASEGT. This CDR3 is 14 amino acids long. CDR3 in amino acids: CASSEAPTGPEQYF. Written as DNA, the CDR3 is TGTGCCAGCAGTGAAGCCCCGACAGGGCCCGAGCAGTACTTC.

The rearrangement uses TRBV7-2 and TRBJ2-7, with 11 bases matching TRBD2. The V segment lost 1 base and the J segment 3 bases; nucleotides outside the gene matches: 2. The CDR3 covers 15 residues. In germline, CDR1 is SGHTA, CDR2 FQGNSA. CDR3 in amino acids: CASSLVGTSGYEQYF. The CDR3 coding sequence is TGTGCCAGCAGCTTAGTTGGGACTAGCGGCTACGAGCAGTACTTC. The full variable domain, in which reference TRBV7-2 and TRBJ2-7 provide the parts outside the CDR3, is GAGVSQSPSNKVTEKGKDVELRCDPISGHTALYWYRQSLGQGLEFLIYFQGNSAPDKSGLPSDRFSAERTGGSVSTLTIQRTQQEDSAVYLCASSLVGTSGYEQYFGPGTRLTVT.

The chain links TRBV29-1 to TRBJ2-1; 8 bases agree with TRBD2. The V gene end was trimmed by 4 bases and the J gene end by 8 bases; junction bases not matched to a gene: 7. The CDR3 has 13 residues. Per the germline V gene, CDR1 is SQVTM and CDR2 is ANQGSEA. DNA for the CDR3: TGCAGCGTTGTCGGTCGGGAGGGCGATGAGCAGTTCTTC. It translates to CSVVGREGDEQFF.

CDR3 amino acids: CASSQVPGKAKNIQYF. The CDR3, as DNA: TGCGCCAGCAGCCAAGTTCCAGGCAAGGCCAAAAACATTCAGTACTTC. This sequence joins TRBV4-1 and TRBJ2-4; D is unresolved. Germline values: CDR1 MGHRA, CDR2 YSYEKL. The V end was cut by 1 base, the J end by 1 base, with 11 bases between. The CDR3 sequence is 16 residues long.

The chain recombines TRBV27 with TRBJ1-5; TRBD1 is a possible D gene (5 bases). This CDR3 spans 14 amino acids. The V gene's germline CDR1 is MNHEY and CDR2 SMNVEV (reference sequence). The V and J ends lost 2 bases and 2 bases respectively, with 7 bases between them. Here the CDR3 DNA reads TGTGCCAGCAGTTTACAGGGAGGCAATCAGCCCCAGCATTTT. Its translation is CASSLQGGNQPQHF.

This rearrangement joins TRBV4-1 to TRBJ2-1, with 9 bases fitting TRBD1. Germline V CDR1 and CDR2: MGHRA, YSYEKL. V shed 0 bases and J 8 bases; nucleotides not matched to a gene: 2. The length of the CDR3 is 14 residues. The chain's CDR3 is CASSQDGTGHEQFF. As DNA, the CDR3 is TGCGCCAGCAGCCAAGATGGGACAGGGCATGAGCAGTTCTTC.

This chain uses TRBV30 with TRBJ2-1, with no clear D. The length of the CDR3 is 13 residues. With 4 bases removed from V and 5 bases from J, the gap between germline ends came to 12 bases. The germline V gene encodes CDR1 GTSNPN and CDR2 SVGIG (reference sequence). The chain's CDR3 is CAWNWVGNNEQFF. CDR3 nucleotide sequence: TGTGCCTGGAACTGGGTGGGAAACAATGAGCAGTTCTTC.

This clone was observed once. The V and J genes are TRBV28 and TRBJ2-3, with D unclear. This CDR3 contains 15 residues. V was shortened by 5 bases and J by 0 bases, with 12 bases between the two germline ends. Germline V gene sequence: CDR1 MDHEN, CDR2 SYDVKM. The CDR3 sequence: CASSRGRSSTDTQYF. CDR3 coding DNA: TGTGCCAGCAGTCGTGGAAGGTCTAGCACAGATACGCAGTATTTT. The variable domain in full, completed from reference TRBV28 and TRBJ2-3, reads DVKVTQSSRYLVKRTGEKVFLECVQDMDHENMFWYRQDPGLGLRLIYFSYDVKMKEKGDIPEGYSVSREKKERFSLILESASTNQTSMYLCASSRGRSSTDTQYFGPGTRLTVL.

A remark on this clone: The germline gene is not matched at one end of the junction; a read error may be the cause. The same CDR3 also results from other DNA sequences found in this sample. This chain joins TRBV7-6 and TRBJ2-1; the match to TRBD2 covers 10 bases. This CDR3 comprises 19 residues. CDR1 SGHVS and CDR2 FNYEAQ come from the germline V gene. CDR3 DNA sequence: TGTGCCAGCACCTTATGGGCTAGCGGGAGTGACGGGACCTACAATGAGCAGTTCTTC. Encoded protein: CASTLWASGSDGTYNEQFF.

The chain uses TRBV29-1 and TRBJ1-2; 11 positions agree with TRBD1. The V gene's germline CDR1 is SQVTM and CDR2 ANQGSEA. This CDR3 has 14 amino acids. V shed 4 bases and J 4 bases; nucleotides not matched to a gene: 5. CDR3: CSVVGQGAFYGYTF. For the CDR3, the DNA is TGCAGCGTTGTAGGACAGGGGGCTTTCTATGGCTACACCTTC.

This chain links TRBV4-1 with TRBJ1-1, with a possible D match to TRBD1 (5 bases). There are 16 residues in the CDR3. Germline V gene data show CDR1 as MGHRA and CDR2 as YSYEKL. V lost 3 bases and J lost 1, with 15 bases in between. The DNA for the CDR3 is TGCGCCAGCAGCCAGACCCCAATCGGGGCGAACACTGAAGCTTTCTTT. It specifies CASSQTPIGANTEAFF.

This chain uses TRBV5-6 with TRBJ2-7, with D unresolved. Germline lookup yields CDR1 SGHDT and CDR2 YYEEEE. The CDR3 length is 14 residues. The V gene lost 1 base and the J gene lost 4 bases, with 12 bases spanning the gap. DNA for the CDR3: TGTGCCAGCAGCTTGAACGGCGGAATTTACGAGCAGTACTTC. Its protein is CASSLNGGIYEQYF.

The chain employs TRBV21-1 and TRBJ1-2. TRBV21-1 is designated a pseudogene. This CDR3 is 22 amino acids long. The CDR3 region has the DNA TGTGCCAGCAGCAAAAGTAGCGGTCCGGGACACCTGACCCAAACATTGTGCTATGGCTACACCTTC. It encodes CASSKSSGPGHLTQTLCYGYTF.

This clone was recorded only once. The chain recombines TRBV7-9 with TRBJ2-7, with D tentatively TRBD1 (5 bases). The germline V and J ends were trimmed by 3 bases and 5 bases, with 8 bases remaining between them. The CDR3 runs to 12 residues. Germline CDR1 is SEHNR and CDR2 is FQNEAQ (reference sequence). DNA for the CDR3: TGTGCCAGCAGCTTCTTACAGGACGAGCAGTACTTC. This codes for CASSFLQDEQYF.